The clone carrying this T cell receptor (beta chain) came up once. The method was immunoSEQ multiplex PCR; TCRdb's version includes in-frame clones alone and lacks a portion of them. Among 600,000 to 900,000 clones listed, approximately 83% were seen once. These data originate in a study of shared T cell receptors in the human thymus. V lost 6 bases and J lost 3; bases outside the gene matches: 6. Germline lookup yields CDR1 MNHEY and CDR2 SMNVEV (reference sequence). The CDR3 totals 14 residues. The same sample was also studied in work on human thymus T cells. Per that study: Thymus tissue was removed during corrective cardiac surgery. Thymic repertoires of unrelated individuals were reported in related research to overlap highly.

The TCR was taken from a girl younger than two with a congenital heart defect. Specimen: thymocytes. V usage is TRBV27 and J usage is TRBJ1-1, with 8 positions matching TRBD1. The CDR3 nucleotides are TGTGCCAGCAGCCGGACAGGGTGGTACACTGAAGCTTTCTTT. It specifies CASSRTGWYTEAFF.